This is a list of T cell receptor beta chains from one sample in a study of CD8 T cells in ankylosing spondylitis. TCRdb re-analysed the 5' RACE reads in MiXCR, keeping a single row per CDR3 protein. Here the sample spans a few hundred thousand distinct CDR3 sequences, 15% to 20% being singletons. The material sequenced was blood, either unsorted or a sorted T cell fraction (not recorded which). All receptors derive from a male donor with ankylosing spondylitis. The CDR3 runs from the conserved cysteine through the conserved F or W. The order of the fields is J gene, V gene, CDR3 protein.

J: TRBJ1-2
V: TRBV3-1
CDR3: CASSPIFGTGGVLGYTF

J: TRBJ2-3
V: TRBV11-2
CDR3: CASSLSQGVTYTDTQYF

J: TRBJ2-7
V: TRBV2
CDR3: CASSDVPLATYEQYF

J: TRBJ1-2
V: TRBV4-1
CDR3: CASSLEKQGMGGYTF

J: TRBJ2-1
V: TRBV28
CDR3: CASSQNYNEQFF

J: TRBJ2-1
V: TRBV12-3/TRBV12-4
CDR3: CASSFDWSAPSATEQFF

J: TRBJ2-3
V: TRBV11-2
CDR3: CASSPGPGRGQYF

J: TRBJ2-1
V: TRBV27
CDR3: CASSSIAGGSSYNEQFF

J: TRBJ2-5
V: TRBV5-6
CDR3: CASSYLFGTEQETQYF

J: TRBJ2-3
V: TRBV13
CDR3: CASSLVAMGDGTDTQYF

J: TRBJ1-2
V: TRBV12-3/TRBV12-4
CDR3: CASSLSPANYGYTF

J: TRBJ2-3
V: TRBV10-3
CDR3: CAISDRNSEDTQYF

J: TRBJ2-2
V: TRBV7-2
CDR3: CASTPGATGELFF

J: TRBJ2-3
V: TRBV4-3
CDR3: CASSQDGDGTDTQYF

J: TRBJ1-1
V: TRBV3-1
CDR3: CASSLRNGRTNTEAFF

J: TRBJ1-4
V: TRBV11-2
CDR3: CASSSQGSGEKLFF

J: TRBJ1-5
V: TRBV7-9
CDR3: CASSPLGQGQPQHF

J: TRBJ2-5
V: TRBV5-1
CDR3: CASSTAADAPQVQETQYF

J: TRBJ1-6
V: TRBV28
CDR3: CASSLKSVRDRGPASPLHF

J: TRBJ2-1
V: TRBV12-5
CDR3: CASGWVMVLGEQFF

J: TRBJ1-1
V: TRBV7-7
CDR3: CASSLAHSWGSPNTEAFF

J: TRBJ2-3
V: TRBV12-3/TRBV12-4
CDR3: CASSLAQASRFGTDTQYF

J: TRBJ2-7
V: TRBV27
CDR3: CASSNGGPSSYEQYF

J: TRBJ2-7
V: TRBV27
CDR3: CASSLSQTSGYYEQYF

J: TRBJ2-7
V: TRBV10-3
CDR3: CAISDIETNYEQYF

J: TRBJ1-1
V: TRBV20-1
CDR3: CSARGRGETEAFF

J: TRBJ2-7
V: TRBV29-1
CDR3: CSVEEMVEGRYEQYF

J: TRBJ1-2
V: TRBV6-5
CDR3: CASSYSSDNYGYTF

J: TRBJ1-5
V: TRBV3-1
CDR3: CASSQDGGNQPQHF

J: TRBJ2-3
V: TRBV28
CDR3: CASSFRGQGRDTQYF

J: TRBJ2-4
V: TRBV7-9
CDR3: CASSRTGGLIQYF

J: TRBJ2-7
V: TRBV6-1
CDR3: CASSVGAAYEQYF

J: TRBJ1-2
V: TRBV4-2
CDR3: CASSQVASGRTRGYTF